The 27 T cell receptor beta chains in this list originate from one sample, sequenced in a study of T cell responses to AZD1222 COVID-19 vaccine. The table came from immunoSEQ multiplex PCR; TCRdb's copy has only in-frame clones and leaves some out. The profile shows about 150,000 clones, 90% of them singletons. The material sequenced was peripheral blood, taken 28 days after the second AZD1222 dose. The receptors were gathered from an adult who received the AZD1222 COVID-19 vaccine.

V and J are TRBV5-6 and TRBJ1-1; possibly TRBD1 for D (6 bases). V lost 0 bases, J lost 2 bases, and 11 bases lay in between. CDR3 length: 15 residues. Germline values: CDR1 SGHDT, CDR2 YYEEEE. CDR3 region: CASSLDTGFNTEAFF. CDR3 bases: TGTGCCAGCAGCTTGGACACAGGGTTTAACACTGAAGCTTTCTTT.

The rearrangement joins TRBV27 to TRBJ2-7; no clear D. CDR3 length equals 16 residues. Per the germline V gene, CDR1 is MNHEY and CDR2 is SMNVEV (reference sequence). The ends were cut back, 3 bases at V and 3 bases at J, with 18 bases in the middle. CDR3 bases: TGTGCCAGCAGTTTCCAACCCGGTAGCCGAGGCTACGAGCAGTACTTC. Translated, it gives CASSFQPGSRGYEQYF.

This chain connects TRBV7-9 to TRBJ2-2; D ambiguous. This CDR3 has 15 amino acids. From germline, CDR1 is SEHNR and CDR2 FQNEAQ (reference sequence). V was shortened by 1 base and J by 5 bases, with 11 bases between the two germline ends. The CDR3 reads CASSLVGFGTGELFF. The CDR3 bases are TGTGCCAGCAGCTTAGTTGGGTTCGGGACCGGGGAGCTGTTTTTT.

DNA of the CDR3: TGTGCCAGCAGCCAAGCTGCGGGGGGTTCTCGGGAGCAGTACTTC. Its translation: CASSQAAGGSREQYF. V and J are TRBV3-1 (or the pseudogene TRBV3-2) and TRBJ2-7; 8 nucleotides agree with TRBD2. The length of the CDR3 is 15 residues. The germline V gene has CDR1 LGHDT and CDR2 YNNKEL (reference sequence). V dropped 1 base and J dropped 7; count of bases not matched to a gene: 9.

The chain links TRBV7-8 to TRBJ1-2; TRBD1 matches at 12 bases. V lost 4 bases, J lost 4 bases, and 4 bases stayed unmatched. The CDR3 spans 15 residues. Germline values: CDR1 SGHVS, CDR2 FQNEAQ. The CDR3 here is CASSSGQGAVYGYTF. CDR3 DNA sequence: TGTGCCAGCAGCTCGGGACAGGGGGCTGTCTATGGCTACACCTTC. The whole variable domain, remainder taken from reference TRBV7-8 and TRBJ1-2, is GAGVSQSPRYKVAKRGQDVALRCDPISGHVSLFWYQQALGQGPEFLTYFQNEAQLDKSGLPSDRFFAERPEGSVSTLKIQRTQQEDSAVYLCASSSGQGAVYGYTFGSGTRLTVV.

The chain uses TRBV4-1 and TRBJ2-7; 10 nucleotides agree with TRBD1. The V segment lost 3 bases and the J segment 6 bases; nucleotides outside the gene matches: 5. This CDR3 is built from 14 residues. Germline V gene sequence: CDR1 MGHRA, CDR2 YSYEKL. CDR3 protein: CASSQGQGSSEQYF. Written as DNA, the CDR3 is TGCGCCAGCAGCCAGGGACAGGGGTCTTCCGAGCAGTACTTC.

This rearrangement joins TRBV28 to TRBJ2-1; D is perhaps TRBD1 (6 bases). CDR1 MDHEN and CDR2 SYDVKM come from the germline V gene. Trimming took 3 bases from V and 5 from J, leaving 11 bases between them. The CDR3 loop spans 14 amino acids. The CDR3 here is CASSLLGHNNEQFF. The CDR3 DNA sequence: TGTGCCAGCAGTTTGTTGGGACACAACAATGAGCAGTTCTTC.

V gene TRBV21-1 combines with J gene TRBJ2-7; TRBD2 was called by the table and not checked on the DNA. TRBV21-1 is a pseudogene segment. The CDR3 spans 13 residues. CDR3 DNA sequence: TGTGCCAGCAGCATGCGGGAGATGCGGGAGCAGTACTTC. Translating gives CASSMREMREQYF.

V usage is TRBV7-8 and J usage is TRBJ1-3; TRBD1 might be the D (6 bases). V lost 5 bases and J 4 bases, leaving 15 bases between the germline ends. From germline, CDR1 is SGHVS and CDR2 FQNEAQ. The CDR3 covers 15 residues. In DNA form, the CDR3 reads TGTGCCAGCAGCACTCTAACAGGGCACGGAAACACCATATATTTT. This translates into CASSTLTGHGNTIYF.

This clone came up once. The rearrangement uses TRBV5-5 and TRBJ1-1; D gene unclear. There are 13 residues in the CDR3. CDR1 and CDR2 (germline): SGHKS, YYEKEE (reference sequence). The ends were cut back, 4 bases at V and 4 bases at J, with 11 bases in the middle. CDR3 sequence reads: CASSIRGGTEAFF. CDR3 sequence (DNA): TGTGCCAGCAGCATAAGAGGTGGCACTGAAGCTTTCTTT.

The V call is TRBV5-6, the J call TRBJ2-3; D remains unclear. CDR1 and CDR2 from the germline V gene are SGHDT and YYEEEE. This CDR3 region has 11 residues. Trimming removed 0 bases from V and 10 bases from J, with 6 bases in between. The CDR3 spells CASSLAGPQYF. DNA of the CDR3: TGTGCCAGCAGCTTGGCAGGCCCGCAGTATTTT.

The V gene is TRBV24-1, the J gene TRBJ2-1, with D possibly matching TRBD2 (6 bases). The CDR3 runs to 16 residues. The germline gives CDR1 KGHDR, CDR2 SFDVKD. The ends were cut back, 4 bases at V and 2 bases at J, with 14 bases in the middle. The CDR3 sequence: CATSDSERAPYNEQFF. DNA of the CDR3: TGTGCCACCAGTGACTCCGAGCGGGCACCCTACAATGAGCAGTTCTTC.

CDR3 nucleotides: TGTGCCAGCAGCGAATGGGGACCTGTTAATTCACCCCTCCACTTT. It encodes CASSEWGPVNSPLHF. The rearrangement links TRBV9 to TRBJ1-6; the D gene is possibly TRBD1 (5 bases). Germline loops: CDR1 SGDLS, CDR2 YYNGEE. With 3 bases removed from V and 6 bases from J, the gap between germline ends came to 13 bases. CDR3 length: 15 amino acids.

V gene TRBV12-3 or TRBV12-4 combines with J gene TRBJ1-2, with 7 bases that match TRBD1. The CDR3 covers 13 residues. V was clipped by 5 bases and J by 7 bases; unmatched bases: 7. This chain's CDR3 is CASSRTGVGGYTF. CDR3 DNA: TGTGCCAGCAGTCGTACAGGGGTTGGTGGCTACACCTTC.

The chain couples TRBV6-5 to TRBJ1-2; no definite D call. V dropped 11 bases and J dropped 8 bases, with 12 bases sitting between them. Germline V gene sequence: CDR1 MNHEY, CDR2 SVGAGI. The CDR3 is made up of 10 amino acids. The CDR3 here is CADCRYGYTF. DNA of the CDR3: TGTGCCGATTGCCGGTACGGCTACACCTTC.

The rearrangement uses TRBV10-3 and TRBJ2-3; 9 bases fit TRBD2. With V trimmed by 7 bases and J by 2 bases, 10 bases remained unmatched. This CDR3 spans 16 amino acids. CDR1 ENHRY and CDR2 SYGVKD come from the germline V gene. The CDR3 nucleotides read TGTGCCATCACCCCCGGGACTAGCAGACTCACAGATACGCAGTATTTT. This encodes CAITPGTSRLTDTQYF.

The chain joins TRBV30 to TRBJ2-3, with D possibly TRBD2 on 5 matching bases. The CDR3 runs 16 residues. CDR1 and CDR2 (germline): GTSNPN, SVGIG (reference sequence). The V gene lost 5 bases and the J gene lost 1 base, with 19 bases spanning the gap. CDR3 loop: CAWEWAAARGTDTQYF. Written as DNA, the CDR3 is TGTGCCTGGGAGTGGGCAGCGGCTAGGGGCACAGATACGCAGTATTTT.

This clone appeared a few times. The chain has TRBV19 and TRBJ1-3; 7 bases line up with TRBD1. The V gene's germline CDR1 is LNHDA and CDR2 SQIVND (reference sequence). The CDR3 sequence is 14 residues long. Trimming at V came to 7 bases and at J to 2 bases, leaving 5 bases not matched to a gene. The CDR3 region has the DNA TGTGCCAGTAATCCCGACAGGGCTGGAAACACCATATATTTT. Its protein product is CASNPDRAGNTIYF.

V is TRBV6-5 and J is TRBJ1-1, with TRBD1 identical over 8 bases. Germline assignment: CDR1 MNHEY and CDR2 SVGAGI. V lost 6 bases and J lost 8; bases outside the gene matches: 11. The CDR3 consists of 14 residues. The CDR3 nucleotides are TGTGCCAGCAGGGACGACAGGGGAACTTCCGAAGCTTTCTTT. This sequence encodes CASRDDRGTSEAFF.

The chain links TRBV28 to TRBJ1-6; D is unresolved. The CDR3 is 17 residues long. Germline-derived CDR1 and CDR2 are MDHEN and SYDVKM. V was pared by 5 bases and J by 8 bases, with 22 bases between. For the CDR3, the DNA is TGTGCCAGCAGTCCTCACAGTGTTGGGAACGGGGATTCACCCCTCCACTTT. Translated, it gives CASSPHSVGNGDSPLHF.

The V and J genes are TRBV28 and TRBJ1-2; D remains ambiguous. Trimming took 4 bases from V and 7 from J, leaving 19 bases between them. Germline CDR1 is MDHEN and CDR2 is SYDVKM. CDR3 length: 15 residues. CDR3 sequence (DNA): TGTGCCAGCAGTTCTCCCGACACCGGGAATTTTGGCTACACCTTC. The encoded protein is CASSSPDTGNFGYTF.

This rearrangement joins TRBV21-1 to TRBJ1-1. TRBV21-1 is designated a pseudogene. This CDR3 has 16 residues. The CDR3 reads CASRQGNEVPITEAFF. The CDR3, as DNA: TGTGCCAGCAGACAAGGGAACGAGGTGCCCATCACTGAAGCTTTCTTT.

This sequence joins TRBV3-1 (or the pseudogene TRBV3-2) and TRBJ1-6, with no clear D. V gave up 2 bases and J gave up 14 bases, with 13 bases separating them. From germline, CDR1 is LGHDT and CDR2 YNNKEL (reference sequence). This CDR3 spans 13 amino acids. The CDR3 spells CASSQHSLGSLHF. The DNA for the CDR3 is TGTGCCAGCAGCCAACACAGTTTAGGGTCCCTCCACTTT.

V is TRBV24-1 and J is TRBJ1-2, with D tentatively TRBD1 (6 bases). This CDR3 contains 14 residues. Trimming left V 4 bases short and J 4 bases short, with 12 bases between. Germline V gene data show CDR1 as KGHDR and CDR2 as SFDVKD. The CDR3 reads CATSEPGQPYGYTF. The CDR3 DNA reads as TGTGCCACCAGTGAGCCCGGACAGCCCTATGGCTACACCTTC.

The genes are TRBV28 and TRBJ1-1; the D is unclear. The CDR3 sequence is 16 residues long. Trimming took off 3 bases at V and 5 bases at J, with 19 bases between the two ends. In germline, CDR1 is MDHEN, CDR2 SYDVKM. CDR3: CASSFGSPLRRTEAFF. CDR3 nucleotide sequence: TGTGCCAGCAGTTTTGGAAGTCCTCTTCGCCGGACTGAAGCTTTCTTT.

The CDR3 reads CASSIRQANTEAFF. Written as DNA, the CDR3 is TGTGCCAGCAGTATCCGACAGGCCAACACTGAAGCTTTCTTT. The chain uses TRBV27 and TRBJ1-1; weak D call: TRBD1 (6 bases). Trimming pared 5 bases from V and 2 bases from J, leaving 12 bases between. The CDR3 contains 14 residues. The germline gives CDR1 MNHEY, CDR2 SMNVEV (reference sequence).

This clone came up a few times. V gene TRBV6-5 combines with J gene TRBJ1-1, with 7 bases fitting TRBD1. In germline, CDR1 is MNHEY, CDR2 SVGAGI. V dropped 0 bases and J dropped 4; count of bases not matched to a gene: 2. This CDR3 region has 14 residues. In nucleotides, the CDR3 is TGTGCCAGCAGTTACTCGTCAGGGGGCACTGAAGCTTTCTTT. It yields the protein CASSYSSGGTEAFF.